This TCR beta chain was documented in a study of blood T cell repertoires in COVID-19. Study background: The United States, Italy and Spain provided the acute and convalescent COVID-19 samples. PBMCs, B-cell-depleted T cells, or T cells were the source of the cDNA or gDNA that made up the material.

In the original workflow: Using reference gene primer amplification, nucleated cell counts were estimated. Clones were read by immunoSEQ multiplex PCR, and TCRdb kept only the in-frame ones, dropping some. V and J calls and clone size are as listed in that table; D and trimming were resolved from the DNA. Of around 190,000 clones in the sample, 80% were seen once. Sequencing used peripheral blood. The clonotype was recovered from a man aged 55 to 70 with acute or convalescent COVID-19.

The CDR3 sequence is CASSIGTGRLYQPQHF. CDR3 sequence (DNA): TGTGCCAGTAGTATTGGGACAGGGAGACTATATCAGCCCCAGCATTTT. V usage is TRBV19 and J usage is TRBJ1-5; 9 bases line up with TRBD1. CDR1 and CDR2 from the germline V gene are LNHDA and SQIVND (reference sequence). Trimming took 3 bases from V and 5 from J; bases not matched to a gene: 8. The CDR3 is made up of 16 amino acids.